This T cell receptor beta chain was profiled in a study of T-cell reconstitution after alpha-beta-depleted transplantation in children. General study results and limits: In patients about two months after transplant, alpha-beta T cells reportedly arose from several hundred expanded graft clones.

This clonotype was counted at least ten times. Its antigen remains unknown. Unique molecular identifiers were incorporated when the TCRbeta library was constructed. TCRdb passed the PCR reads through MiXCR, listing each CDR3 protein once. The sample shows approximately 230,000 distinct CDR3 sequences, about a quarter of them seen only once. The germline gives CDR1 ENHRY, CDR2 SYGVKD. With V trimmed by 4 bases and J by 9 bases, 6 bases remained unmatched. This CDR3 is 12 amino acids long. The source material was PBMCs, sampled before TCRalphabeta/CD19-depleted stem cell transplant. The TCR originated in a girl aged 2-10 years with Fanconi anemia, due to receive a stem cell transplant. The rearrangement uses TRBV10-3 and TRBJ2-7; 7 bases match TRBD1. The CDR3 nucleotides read TGTGCCATCAGTGCGCAAAGACAGGGGCAGTACTTC. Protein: CAISAQRQGQYF.